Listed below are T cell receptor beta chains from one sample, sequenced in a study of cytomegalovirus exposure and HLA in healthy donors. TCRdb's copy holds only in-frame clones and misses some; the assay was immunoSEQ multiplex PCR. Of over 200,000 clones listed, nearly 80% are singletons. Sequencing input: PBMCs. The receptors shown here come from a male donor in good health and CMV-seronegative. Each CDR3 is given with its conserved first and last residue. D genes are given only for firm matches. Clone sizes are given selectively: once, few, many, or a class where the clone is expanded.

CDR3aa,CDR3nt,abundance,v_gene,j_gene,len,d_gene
CASSLSGQGNSPLHF,TGTGCCAGCAGTTTGTCGGGACAGGGGAATTCACCCCTCCACTTT,few,TRBV6-5,TRBJ1-6,15,TRBD1
CASSQDFDRTRETQYF,TGCGCCAGCAGCCAAGATTTCGACAGGACTAGGGAGACCCAGTACTTC,many,TRBV4-1,TRBJ2-5,16,NA
CASSLQGWSYSDTQYF,TGTGCCAGCAGCTTACAGGGTTGGTCTTATTCAGATACGCAGTATTTT,NA,TRBV7-2,TRBJ2-3,16,NA
CASSPERLDTEAFF,TGTGCCAGCTCCCCCGAGAGGTTGGACACTGAAGCTTTCTTT,NA,TRBV18,TRBJ1-1,14,NA
CASSFRDRNTEAFF,TGTGCCAGCAGTTTCCGGGACAGGAACACTGAAGCTTTCTTT,NA,TRBV6-6,TRBJ1-1,14,TRBD1
CASSVLAPGDSPLHF,TGTGCCAGCAGCGTTCTTGCCCCGGGGGATTCACCCCTCCACTTT,NA,TRBV28,TRBJ1-6,15,NA
CASRRTDNQPQHF,TGTGCCAGCAGAAGGACTGACAATCAGCCCCAGCATTTT,NA,TRBV28,TRBJ1-5,13,NA
CASSPNIAGGRETQYF,TGTGCCAGCAGCCCAAACATAGCGGGAGGGCGTGAGACCCAGTACTTC,NA,TRBV7-2,TRBJ2-5,16,TRBD2
CAISEQNPVQAFF,TGTGCCATCAGTGAACAGAACCCAGTCCAAGCTTTCTTT,many,TRBV10-3,TRBJ1-1,13,NA
CASSSRLAGGTDTQYF,TGTGCCAGCAGTTCGCGACTAGCGGGGGGCACAGATACGCAGTATTTT,NA,TRBV6-6,TRBJ2-3,16,TRBD2
CASSPRTSGSGEQFF,TGTGCCAGCAGCCCCCGGACTAGCGGGAGCGGTGAGCAGTTCTTC,NA,TRBV5-4,TRBJ2-1,15,TRBD2
CASSDRTGTSISYEQYF,TGTGCCAGCAGTGACCGGACCGGGACTAGTATCTCCTACGAGCAGTACTTC,NA,TRBV25-1,TRBJ2-7,17,TRBD2
CASSQGRDTGELFF,TGTGCCAGCAGCCAAGGACGGGATACCGGGGAGCTGTTTTTT,NA,TRBV4-2,TRBJ2-2,14,NA
CASSKAGVFGEQYF,TGTGCCAGCAGTAAAGCAGGGGTTTTCGGTGAGCAGTACTTC,NA,TRBV6-6,TRBJ2-7,14,NA
CASSFAGTIHNEQFF,TGTGCCAGCAGCTTTGCCGGGACTATCCACAATGAGCAGTTCTTC,NA,TRBV7-9,TRBJ2-1,15,TRBD2
CASSYSIGGNQPQHF,TGTGCCAGCAGTTACTCGATAGGGGGCAATCAGCCCCAGCATTTT,NA,TRBV6-5,TRBJ1-5,15,NA
CASSSSTGRTGELFF,TGTGCCAGCAGCTCGTCGACAGGCCGGACCGGGGAGCTGTTTTTT,NA,TRBV11-3,TRBJ2-2,15,NA
CASSLHSYGYTF,TGTGCCAGCAGTTTACACAGCTATGGCTACACCTTC,NA,TRBV28,TRBJ1-2,12,NA
CASSGTGFGETQYF,TGTGCCAGCAGCGGGACAGGTTTCGGGGAGACCCAGTACTTC,NA,TRBV7-9,TRBJ2-5,14,TRBD1
CASTTTCRGLQDNSPLHF,TGTGCCAGCACCACCACCTGTAGGGGGTTGCAGGATAATTCACCCCTCCACTTT,NA,TRBV21-1,TRBJ1-6,18,NA
CASSPSGGQGGQPQHF,TGTGCCAGCAGCCCGAGCGGGGGACAGGGTGGTCAGCCCCAGCATTTT,NA,TRBV28,TRBJ1-5,16,TRBD1
CASSRTSTELPYLWSNTIYF,TGTGCCAGCAGCCGAACTTCGACGGAATTGCCATACCTCTGGAGTAACACCATATATTTT,NA,TRBV28,TRBJ1-3,20,NA
CASSASGRLANYGYTF,TGTGCCAGCAGTGCCTCGGGGAGGTTAGCTAACTATGGCTACACCTTC,NA,TRBV6-1,TRBJ1-2,16,NA
CASSTGQDYNSPLHF,TGTGCCAGCAGCACAGGACAGGACTATAATTCACCCCTCCACTTT,NA,TRBV7-9,TRBJ1-6,15,TRBD1
CASSIGIRGEKLFF,TGTGCCAGTAGTATAGGGATTCGGGGTGAAAAACTGTTTTTT,NA,TRBV19,TRBJ1-4,14,NA
CASAGLAGEANTDTQYF,TGTGCCAGCGCGGGACTAGCGGGAGAAGCTAACACAGATACGCAGTATTTT,NA,TRBV5-4,TRBJ2-3,17,TRBD2
CASSLRQGMNTEAFF,TGCGCCAGCAGCTTGAGACAGGGCATGAACACTGAAGCTTTCTTT,once,TRBV5-1,TRBJ1-1,15,TRBD1
CATSRDLNLAGAGGTQYF,TGTGCCACCAGCAGAGATCTAAATCTAGCGGGGGCCGGGGGTACGCAGTATTTT,few,TRBV15,TRBJ2-3,18,TRBD2
CASRMRDEQYF,TGTGCCAGCAGAATGCGGGACGAGCAGTACTTC,NA,TRBV2,TRBJ2-7,11,NA
CASSIIRVGTVDEKLFF,TGTGCCAGTAGTATTATTAGGGTTGGGACAGTCGACGAAAAACTGTTTTTT,NA,TRBV19,TRBJ1-4,17,TRBD1
CACIPGLGRYTF,TGTGCCTGCATACCGGGGTTAGGTCGCTACACCTTC,NA,TRBV30,TRBJ1-2,12,NA
CASRQAVTQGRSTGELFF,TGCGCCAGCAGACAAGCAGTGACCCAGGGGCGGAGCACCGGGGAGCTGTTTTTT,NA,TRBV4-1,TRBJ2-2,18,NA
CALAQNYGYTF,TGTGCCCTGGCTCAGAACTATGGCTACACCTTC,NA,TRBV19,TRBJ1-2,11,NA
CASSYMGRDWGTEAFF,TGTGCCAGCAGTTATATGGGGCGGGACTGGGGGACTGAAGCTTTCTTT,NA,TRBV6-5,TRBJ1-1,16,NA
CASSQSGGETYEQYF,TGCGCCAGCAGCCAAAGCGGGGGGGAAACTTACGAGCAGTACTTC,NA,TRBV4-3,TRBJ2-7,15,TRBD2
CASSLGRVAGNTIYF,TGTGCCAGCAGCTTGGGCAGGGTAGCTGGAAACACCATATATTTT,few,TRBV5-6,TRBJ1-3,15,NA
CAWSGGQGISYNSPLHF,TGTGCCTGGAGCGGGGGACAGGGAATCTCCTATAATTCACCCCTCCACTTT,NA,TRBV30,TRBJ1-6,17,TRBD1
CASGWSSYNEQFF,TGTGCCAGCGGCTGGAGCTCCTACAATGAGCAGTTCTTC,NA,TRBV6-5,TRBJ2-1,13,NA
CARSFFLTGGANEQFF,TGTGCCAGAAGCTTTTTCCTTACGGGGGGGGCCAATGAGCAGTTCTTC,NA,TRBV5-3,TRBJ2-1,16,TRBD2
CASSVSGGGSNQPQHF,TGTGCCAGCAGTGTATCAGGGGGCGGGAGCAATCAGCCCCAGCATTTT,once,TRBV28,TRBJ1-5,16,TRBD1
CASSAGQGGYEQYF,TGTGCCAGCAGTGCAGGACAGGGAGGCTACGAGCAGTACTTC,NA,TRBV25-1,TRBJ2-7,14,TRBD1
CASTQGAAGANVLTF,TGCGCCAGTACCCAGGGGGCTGCTGGGGCCAACGTCCTGACTTTC,NA,TRBV4-1,TRBJ2-6,15,TRBD1
CASSDLNRSPPYEQYF,TGTGCCAGCAGTGACCTTAACAGAAGCCCTCCCTACGAGCAGTACTTC,NA,TRBV6-4,TRBJ2-7,16,NA
CASSFPSGIQPQHF,TGTGCCAGCAGTTTCCCCTCGGGAATCCAGCCCCAGCATTTT,NA,TRBV28,TRBJ1-5,14,NA
CASSYQREGAETQYF,TGTGCCAGCAGTTACCAGCGGGAGGGGGCGGAGACCCAGTACTTC,NA,TRBV6-6,TRBJ2-5,15,TRBD2
CAWSVSVGIEAFF,TGTGCCTGGAGTGTATCTGTCGGGATTGAAGCTTTCTTT,NA,TRBV30,TRBJ1-1,13,NA
CASSNRQENTLNEQFF,TGTGCCAGCAGCAATAGACAGGAAAATACCCTCAATGAGCAGTTCTTC,NA,TRBV7-6,TRBJ2-1,16,NA
CASRRTGSSYEQYF,TGTGCCAGCAGACGGACAGGGAGCTCCTACGAGCAGTACTTC,NA,TRBV6-1,TRBJ2-7,14,TRBD1
CASSSGLTNEKLFF,TGTGCCAGCAGCTCAGGGTTAACTAATGAAAAACTGTTTTTT,NA,TRBV7-9,TRBJ1-4,14,NA
CASSFGIAGVHSGNTIYF,TGTGCCAGCAGCTTCGGCATCGCAGGTGTTCACTCTGGAAACACCATATATTTT,NA,TRBV5-6,TRBJ1-3,18,NA
CAWGAGDWRVGYTF,TGTGCCTGGGGGGCAGGGGATTGGAGAGTGGGCTACACCTTC,NA,TRBV30,TRBJ1-2,14,NA